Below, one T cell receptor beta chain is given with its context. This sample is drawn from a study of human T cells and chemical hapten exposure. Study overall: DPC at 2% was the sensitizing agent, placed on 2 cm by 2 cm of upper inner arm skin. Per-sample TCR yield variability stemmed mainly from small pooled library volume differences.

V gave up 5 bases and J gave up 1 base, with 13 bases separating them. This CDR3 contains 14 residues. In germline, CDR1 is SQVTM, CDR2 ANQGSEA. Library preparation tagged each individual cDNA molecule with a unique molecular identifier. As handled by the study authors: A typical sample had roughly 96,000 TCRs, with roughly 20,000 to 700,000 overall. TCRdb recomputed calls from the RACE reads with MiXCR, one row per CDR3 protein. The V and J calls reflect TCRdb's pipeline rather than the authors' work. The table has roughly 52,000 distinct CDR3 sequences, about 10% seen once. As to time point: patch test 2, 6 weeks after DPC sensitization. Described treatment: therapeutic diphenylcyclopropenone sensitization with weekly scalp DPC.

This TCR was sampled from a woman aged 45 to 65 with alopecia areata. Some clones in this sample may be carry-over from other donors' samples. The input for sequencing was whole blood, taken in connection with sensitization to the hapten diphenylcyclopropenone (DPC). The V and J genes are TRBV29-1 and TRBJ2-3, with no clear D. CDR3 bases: TGCAGCGTTACTCCGATTCCCGGCACAGATACGCAGTATTTT. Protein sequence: CSVTPIPGTDTQYF.